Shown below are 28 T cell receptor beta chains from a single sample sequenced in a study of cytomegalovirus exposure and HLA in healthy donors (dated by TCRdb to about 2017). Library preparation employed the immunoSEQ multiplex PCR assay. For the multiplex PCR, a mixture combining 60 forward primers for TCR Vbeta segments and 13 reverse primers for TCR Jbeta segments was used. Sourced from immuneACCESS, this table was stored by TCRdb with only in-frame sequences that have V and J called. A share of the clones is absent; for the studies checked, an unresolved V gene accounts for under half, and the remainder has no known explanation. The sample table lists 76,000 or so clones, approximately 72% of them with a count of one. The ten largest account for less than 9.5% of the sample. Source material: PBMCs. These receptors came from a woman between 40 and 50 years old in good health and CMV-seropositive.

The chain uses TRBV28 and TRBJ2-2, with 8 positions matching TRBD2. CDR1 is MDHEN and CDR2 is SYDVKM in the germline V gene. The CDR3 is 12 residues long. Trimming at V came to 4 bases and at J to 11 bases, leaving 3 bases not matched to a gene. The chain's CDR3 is CASSSGGRELFF. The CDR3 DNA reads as TGTGCCAGCAGTTCGGGGGGGCGAGAGCTGTTTTTT. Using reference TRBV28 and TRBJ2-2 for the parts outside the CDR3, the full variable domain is DVKVTQSSRYLVKRTGEKVFLECVQDMDHENMFWYRQDPGLGLRLIYFSYDVKMKEKGDIPEGYSVSREKKERFSLILESASTNQTSMYLCASSSGGRELFFGEGSRLTVL.

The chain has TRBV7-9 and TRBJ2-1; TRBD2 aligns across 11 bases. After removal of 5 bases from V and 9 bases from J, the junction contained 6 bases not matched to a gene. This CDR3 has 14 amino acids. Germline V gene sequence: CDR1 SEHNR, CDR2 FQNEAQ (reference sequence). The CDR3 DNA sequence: TGTGCCAGCAGCATTAGCGGGGGGGCCGGTGAGCAGTTCTTC. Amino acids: CASSISGGAGEQFF.

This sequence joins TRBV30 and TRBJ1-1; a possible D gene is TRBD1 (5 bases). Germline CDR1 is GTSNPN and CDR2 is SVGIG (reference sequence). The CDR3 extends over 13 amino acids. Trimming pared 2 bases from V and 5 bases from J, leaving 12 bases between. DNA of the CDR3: TGTGCCTGGAGTTGGGGGGAGGGGACTGAAGCTTTCTTT. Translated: CAWSWGEGTEAFF.

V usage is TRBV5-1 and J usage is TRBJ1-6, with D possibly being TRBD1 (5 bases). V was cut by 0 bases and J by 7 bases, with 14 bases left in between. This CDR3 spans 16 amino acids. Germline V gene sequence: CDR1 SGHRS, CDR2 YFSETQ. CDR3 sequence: CASSLEARAKNSPLHF. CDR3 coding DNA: TGCGCCAGCAGCTTGGAGGCCAGGGCTAAAAATTCACCCCTCCACTTT.

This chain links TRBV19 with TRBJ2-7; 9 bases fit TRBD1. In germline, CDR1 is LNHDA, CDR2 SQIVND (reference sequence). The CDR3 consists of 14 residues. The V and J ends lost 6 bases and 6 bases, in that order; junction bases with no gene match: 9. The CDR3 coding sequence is TGTGCCAGTAGCGGGACAGGGAAATCGTCCGAGCAGTACTTC. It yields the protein CASSGTGKSSEQYF. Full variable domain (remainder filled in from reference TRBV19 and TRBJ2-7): DGGITQSPKYLFRKEGQNVTLSCEQNLNHDAMYWYRQDPGQGLRLIYYSQIVNDFQKGDIAEGYSVSREKKESFPLTVTSAQKNPTAFYLCASSGTGKSSEQYFGPGTRLTVT.

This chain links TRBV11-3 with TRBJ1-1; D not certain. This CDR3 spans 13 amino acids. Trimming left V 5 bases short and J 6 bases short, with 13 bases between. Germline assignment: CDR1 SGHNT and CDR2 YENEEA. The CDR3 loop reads CASSQEERAEAFF. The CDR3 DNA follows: TGTGCCAGCAGCCAAGAGGAGAGGGCTGAAGCTTTCTTT.

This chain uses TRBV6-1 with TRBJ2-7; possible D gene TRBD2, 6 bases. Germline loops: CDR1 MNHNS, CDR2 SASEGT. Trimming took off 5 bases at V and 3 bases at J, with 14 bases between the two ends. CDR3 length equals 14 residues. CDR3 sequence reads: CASSSGEGYYEQYF. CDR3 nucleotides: TGTGCCAGCAGTTCGGGGGAAGGGTACTACGAGCAGTACTTC.

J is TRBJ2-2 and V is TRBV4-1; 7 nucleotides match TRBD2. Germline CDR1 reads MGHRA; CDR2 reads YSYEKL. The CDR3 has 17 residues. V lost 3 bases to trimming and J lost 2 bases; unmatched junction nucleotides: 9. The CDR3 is CASSHPSGRDNTGELFF. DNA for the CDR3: TGCGCCAGCAGCCACCCCTCGGGGAGGGATAACACCGGGGAGCTGTTTTTT.

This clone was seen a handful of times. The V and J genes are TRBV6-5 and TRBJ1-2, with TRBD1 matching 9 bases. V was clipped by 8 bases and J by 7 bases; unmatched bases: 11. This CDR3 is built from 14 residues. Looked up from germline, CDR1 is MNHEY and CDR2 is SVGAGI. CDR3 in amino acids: CASLAPGQGAGYTF. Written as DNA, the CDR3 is TGTGCCAGCCTCGCCCCGGGACAGGGTGCTGGCTACACCTTC.

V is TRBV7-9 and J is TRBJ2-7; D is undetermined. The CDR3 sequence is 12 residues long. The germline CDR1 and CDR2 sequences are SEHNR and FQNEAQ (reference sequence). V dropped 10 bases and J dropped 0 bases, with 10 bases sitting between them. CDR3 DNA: TGTGCCACTTCCTCAGGCTCCTACGAGCAGTACTTC. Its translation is CATSSGSYEQYF.

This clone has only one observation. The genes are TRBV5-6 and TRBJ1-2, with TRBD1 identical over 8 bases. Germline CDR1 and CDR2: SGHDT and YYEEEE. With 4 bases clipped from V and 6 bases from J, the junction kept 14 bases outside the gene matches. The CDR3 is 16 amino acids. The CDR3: CASSPATGDKYHGYTF. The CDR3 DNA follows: TGTGCCAGCAGCCCCGCGACAGGGGACAAATACCATGGCTACACCTTC.

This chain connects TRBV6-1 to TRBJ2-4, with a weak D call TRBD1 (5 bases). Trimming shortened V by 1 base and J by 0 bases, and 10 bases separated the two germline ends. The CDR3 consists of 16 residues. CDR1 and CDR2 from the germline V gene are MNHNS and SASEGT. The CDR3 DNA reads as TGTGCCAGCAGTGAAGGGACAAGCCTAGCCAAAAACATTCAGTACTTC. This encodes CASSEGTSLAKNIQYF.

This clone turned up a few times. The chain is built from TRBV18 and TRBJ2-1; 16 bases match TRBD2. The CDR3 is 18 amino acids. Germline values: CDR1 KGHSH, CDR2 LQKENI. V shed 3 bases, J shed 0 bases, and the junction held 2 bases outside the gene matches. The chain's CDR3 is CASSPGTSGGVSYNEQFF. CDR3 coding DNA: TGTGCCAGCTCACCGGGGACTAGCGGGGGGGTCTCCTACAATGAGCAGTTCTTC.

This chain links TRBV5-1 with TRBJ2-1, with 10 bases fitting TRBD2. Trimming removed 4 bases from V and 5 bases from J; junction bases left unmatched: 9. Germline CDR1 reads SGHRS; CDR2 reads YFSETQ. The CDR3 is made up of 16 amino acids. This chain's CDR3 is CASSVSGGGQDNEQFF. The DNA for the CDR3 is TGCGCCAGCAGCGTGAGCGGGGGGGGACAGGACAATGAGCAGTTCTTC.

The CDR3 loop is CASSIGVRGRNEQFF. CDR3 in DNA: TGTGCCAGTAGTATTGGCGTCAGGGGGCGGAATGAGCAGTTCTTC. V usage is TRBV19 and J usage is TRBJ2-1; 8 nucleotides align to TRBD1. Germline values: CDR1 LNHDA, CDR2 SQIVND (reference sequence). This CDR3 has 15 residues. V lost 3 bases and J lost 7; bases outside the gene matches: 8.

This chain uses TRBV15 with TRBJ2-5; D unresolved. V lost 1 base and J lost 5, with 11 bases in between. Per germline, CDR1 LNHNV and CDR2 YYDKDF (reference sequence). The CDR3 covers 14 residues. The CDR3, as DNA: TGTGCCACCAGCAGAGGTCCAACCCGGGAGACCCAGTACTTC. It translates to CATSRGPTRETQYF.

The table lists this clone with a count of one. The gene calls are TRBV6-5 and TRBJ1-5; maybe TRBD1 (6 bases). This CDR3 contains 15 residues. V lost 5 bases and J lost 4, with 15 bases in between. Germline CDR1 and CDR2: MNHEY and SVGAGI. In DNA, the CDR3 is TGTGCCAGCAGTGTTGCTCCAGGGGATAATCAGCCCCAGCATTTT. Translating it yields CASSVAPGDNQPQHF.

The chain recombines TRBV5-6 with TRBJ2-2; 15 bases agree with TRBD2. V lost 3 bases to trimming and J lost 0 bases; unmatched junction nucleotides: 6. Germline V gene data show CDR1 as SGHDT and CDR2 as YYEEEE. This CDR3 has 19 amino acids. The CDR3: CASSSQGLAGGANTGELFF. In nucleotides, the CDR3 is TGTGCCAGCAGCTCCCAGGGACTAGCGGGGGGCGCGAACACCGGGGAGCTGTTTTTT.

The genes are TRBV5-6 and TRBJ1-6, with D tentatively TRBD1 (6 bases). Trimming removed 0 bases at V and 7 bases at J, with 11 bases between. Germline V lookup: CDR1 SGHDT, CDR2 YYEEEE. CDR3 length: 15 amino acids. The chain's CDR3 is CASSLGGLGNSPLHF. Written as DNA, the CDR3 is TGTGCCAGCAGCTTGGGGGGGCTGGGGAATTCACCCCTCCACTTT.

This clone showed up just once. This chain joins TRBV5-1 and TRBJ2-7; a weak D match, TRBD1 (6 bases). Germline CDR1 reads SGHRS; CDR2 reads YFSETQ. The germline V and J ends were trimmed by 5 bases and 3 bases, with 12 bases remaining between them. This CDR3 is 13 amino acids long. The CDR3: CASRRDTNYEQYF. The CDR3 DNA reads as TGCGCCAGCAGGAGGGACACTAACTACGAGCAGTACTTC.

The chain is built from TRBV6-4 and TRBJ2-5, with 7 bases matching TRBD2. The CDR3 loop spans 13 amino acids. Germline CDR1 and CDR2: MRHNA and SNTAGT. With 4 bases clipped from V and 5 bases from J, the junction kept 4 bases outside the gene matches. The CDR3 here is CASSGTSGETQYF. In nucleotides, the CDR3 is TGTGCCAGCAGTGGGACTAGTGGGGAGACCCAGTACTTC.

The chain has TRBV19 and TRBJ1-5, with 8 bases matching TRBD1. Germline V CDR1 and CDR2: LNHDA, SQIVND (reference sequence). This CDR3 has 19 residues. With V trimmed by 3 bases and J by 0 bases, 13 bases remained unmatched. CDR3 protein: CASSISSGWTGYSNQPQHF. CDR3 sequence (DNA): TGTGCCAGTAGTATCTCTAGTGGATGGACAGGGTATAGCAATCAGCCCCAGCATTTT.

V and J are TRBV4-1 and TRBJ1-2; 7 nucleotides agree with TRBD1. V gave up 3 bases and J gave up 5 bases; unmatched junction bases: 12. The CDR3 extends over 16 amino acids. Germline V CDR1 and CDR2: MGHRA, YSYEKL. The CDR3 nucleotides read TGCGCCAGCAGCCACGAATCAAGGGGGCCGAAGTATGGCTACACCTTC. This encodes CASSHESRGPKYGYTF.

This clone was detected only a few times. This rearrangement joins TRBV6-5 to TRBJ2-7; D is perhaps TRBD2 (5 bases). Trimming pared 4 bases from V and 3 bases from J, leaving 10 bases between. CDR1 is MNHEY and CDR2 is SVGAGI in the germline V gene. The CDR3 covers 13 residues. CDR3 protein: CASSLASLYEQYF. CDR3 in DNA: TGTGCCAGCAGTTTAGCTAGCCTCTACGAGCAGTACTTC.

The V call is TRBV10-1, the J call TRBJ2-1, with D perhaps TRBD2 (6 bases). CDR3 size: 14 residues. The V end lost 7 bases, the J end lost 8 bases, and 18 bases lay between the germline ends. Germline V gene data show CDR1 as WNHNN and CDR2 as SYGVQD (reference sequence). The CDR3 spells CASTVLGGGHEQFF. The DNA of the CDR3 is TGCGCCAGCACTGTCCTGGGGGGTGGGCATGAGCAGTTCTTC.

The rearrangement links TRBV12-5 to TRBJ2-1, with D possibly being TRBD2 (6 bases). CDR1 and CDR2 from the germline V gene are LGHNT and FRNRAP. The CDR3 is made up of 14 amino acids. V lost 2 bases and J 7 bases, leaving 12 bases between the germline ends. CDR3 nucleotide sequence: TGTGCTAGTGGTTTGAATCGGGAGCCGAATGAGCAGTTCTTC. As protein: CASGLNREPNEQFF.

As DNA, the CDR3 is TGTGCCAGCAGTTTATGGCCGAGGACTGAAGCTTTCTTT. Its translation: CASSLWPRTEAFF. The chain joins TRBV27 to TRBJ1-1; D unresolved. Trimming removed 1 base at V and 5 bases at J, with 8 bases between. This CDR3 region has 13 residues. In germline, CDR1 is MNHEY, CDR2 SMNVEV (reference sequence).

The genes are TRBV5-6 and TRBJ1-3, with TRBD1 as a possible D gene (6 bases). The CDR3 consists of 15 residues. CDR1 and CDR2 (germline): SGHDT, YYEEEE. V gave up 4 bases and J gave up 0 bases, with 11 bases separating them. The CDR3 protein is CASSPGHNSGNTIYF. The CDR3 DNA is TGTGCCAGCAGCCCGGGACACAACTCTGGAAACACCATATATTTT. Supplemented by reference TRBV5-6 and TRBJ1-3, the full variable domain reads DAGVTQSPTHLIKTRGQQVTLRCSPKSGHDTVSWYQQALGQGPQFIFQYYEEEERQRGNFPDRFSGHQFPNYSSELNVNALLLGDSALYLCASSPGHNSGNTIYFGEGSWLTVV.